The present T cell receptor (beta chain) was sequenced within a study of a mutant IDH1 vaccine in newly diagnosed glioma. Overall study: It was radiotherapy, temozolomide, or both that patients received previously, with most receiving both.

As for time point: week 23, last vaccination. In every dose of vaccine, 300 ug of mutant IDH1 20-mer peptide was given alongside topical imiquimod. V lost 3 bases, J lost 0 bases, and 12 bases lay in between. The CDR3 runs to 16 residues. CDR1 SNHLY and CDR2 FYNNEI come from the germline V gene. Profiled with immunoSEQ multiplex PCR; TCRdb holds only in-frame clones, not every one. Here the sample spans some 42,000 clones, roughly 80% being singletons. With regard to this clone: What it recognizes is unknown.

This specimen was PBMCs, taken from a glioma patient whose treatment included an IDH1 peptide vaccine. The rearrangement uses TRBV2 and TRBJ2-4; no firm D call. The sequence was obtained from a man aged 50 to 60 with glioma. The CDR3 sequence: CASSDGYGLAKNIQYF. In DNA form, the CDR3 reads TGTGCCAGCAGTGACGGGTACGGCCTAGCCAAAAACATTCAGTACTTC.